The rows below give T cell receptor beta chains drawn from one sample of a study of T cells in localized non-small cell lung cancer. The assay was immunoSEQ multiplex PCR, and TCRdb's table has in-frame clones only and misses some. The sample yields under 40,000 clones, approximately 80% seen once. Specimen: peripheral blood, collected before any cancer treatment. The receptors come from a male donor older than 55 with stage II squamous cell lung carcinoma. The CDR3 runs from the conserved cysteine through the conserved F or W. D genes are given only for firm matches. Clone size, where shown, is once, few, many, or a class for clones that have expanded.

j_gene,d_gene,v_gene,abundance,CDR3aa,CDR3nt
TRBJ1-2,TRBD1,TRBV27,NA,CASSYRQGAHGYTF,TGTGCCAGCAGTTACCGTCAGGGGGCCCATGGCTACACCTTC
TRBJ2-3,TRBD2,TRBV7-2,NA,CASSQNSGLTDTQYF,TGTGCCAGCAGCCAAAATAGCGGGCTCACAGATACGCAGTATTTT
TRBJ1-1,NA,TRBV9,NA,CASSLNGHGLEAFF,TGTGCCAGCAGCTTGAACGGACACGGCCTGGAAGCTTTCTTT
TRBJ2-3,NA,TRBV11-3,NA,CASQLTSSTDTQYF,TGTGCCAGCCAACTGACATCGAGCACAGATACGCAGTATTTT
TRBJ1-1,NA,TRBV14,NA,CASSQDLGGSTEAFF,TGTGCCAGCAGCCAAGATCTGGGGGGTAGCACTGAAGCTTTCTTT
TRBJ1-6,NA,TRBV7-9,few,CASSPTGLASSPLHF,TGTGCCAGCAGCCCCACAGGGTTGGCAAGTTCACCCCTCCACTTT
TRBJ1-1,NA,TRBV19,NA,CASSDRSGSTEAFF,TGTGCCAGTAGTGACAGATCAGGGAGCACTGAAGCTTTCTTT
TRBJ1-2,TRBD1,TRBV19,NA,CASTGQGTNYGYTF,TGTGCCAGTACGGGACAGGGAACTAACTATGGCTACACCTTC
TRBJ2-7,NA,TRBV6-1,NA,CASSRASYYEQYF,TGTGCCAGCAGTCGGGCCTCGTACTACGAGCAGTACTTC
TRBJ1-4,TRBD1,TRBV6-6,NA,CASRPGTGRHNEKLFF,TGTGCCAGCAGACCTGGGACAGGGCGCCATAATGAAAAACTGTTTTTT
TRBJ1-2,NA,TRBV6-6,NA,CASSYDLQGSSYGYTF,TGTGCCAGCAGTTATGATCTACAGGGTTCGAGCTATGGCTACACCTTC
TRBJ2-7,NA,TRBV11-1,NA,CASSLGRPSYEQYF,TGTGCCAGCAGCTTAGGCAGACCTTCCTACGAGCAGTACTTC
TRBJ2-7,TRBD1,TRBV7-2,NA,CASSLAQAGGNYEQYF,TGTGCCAGCAGCTTAGCGCAGGCAGGGGGAAACTACGAGCAGTACTTC
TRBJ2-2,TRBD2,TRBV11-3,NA,CASSLEAGFGELFF,TGTGCCAGCAGCTTAGAAGCGGGGTTCGGGGAGCTGTTTTTT
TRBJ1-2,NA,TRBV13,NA,CASRRAGGSIYGYTF,TGTGCCAGCAGACGCGCGGGGGGCTCGATCTATGGCTACACCTTC
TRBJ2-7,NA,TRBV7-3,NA,CASSPFLAGSRGNEQYF,TGTGCCAGCAGCCCTTTTTTGGCGGGATCACGGGGAAACGAGCAGTACTTC
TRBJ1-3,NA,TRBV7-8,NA,CASSFAVSGNTIYF,TGTGCCAGCAGCTTTGCGGTCTCTGGAAACACCATATATTTT
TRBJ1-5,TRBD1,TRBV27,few,CASRWLWDRNQPQHF,TGTGCCAGCAGATGGTTGTGGGACAGAAATCAGCCCCAGCATTTT
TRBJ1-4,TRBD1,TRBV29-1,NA,CSVARGAKNEKLFF,TGCAGCGTGGCCAGGGGGGCCAAAAATGAAAAACTGTTTTTT
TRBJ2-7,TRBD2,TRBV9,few,CASSVEMASGSYEQYF,TGTGCCAGCAGCGTAGAGATGGCTAGCGGATCCTACGAGCAGTACTTC
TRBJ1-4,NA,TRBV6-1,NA,CASSPQWGGNEKLFF,TGTGCCAGCAGCCCTCAGTGGGGGGGAAATGAAAAACTGTTTTTT
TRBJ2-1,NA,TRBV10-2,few,CASSEAPGAGPYNEQFF,TGCGCCAGCAGTGAAGCCCCAGGGGCCGGACCCTACAATGAGCAGTTCTTC
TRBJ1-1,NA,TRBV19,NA,CASSIVEGNTEAFF,TGTGCCAGTAGTATAGTAGAGGGGAACACTGAAGCTTTCTTT
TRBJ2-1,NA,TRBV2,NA,CATLPNEQFF,TGTGCCACCCTACCCAATGAGCAGTTCTTC
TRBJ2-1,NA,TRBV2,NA,CASSVRPESTYNEQFF,TGTGCCAGCAGTGTCCGTCCGGAGTCCACTTACAATGAGCAGTTCTTC
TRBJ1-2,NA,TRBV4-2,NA,CASSPTRGLGGSNYGYTF,TGTGCCAGCAGCCCGACTAGGGGGTTAGGCGGAAGTAACTATGGCTACACCTTC
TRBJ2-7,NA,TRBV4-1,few,CASRGWGRFLEQYF,TGCGCCAGCAGGGGGTGGGGCAGGTTCCTGGAGCAGTACTTC
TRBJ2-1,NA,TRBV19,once,CASSMGRTFGNNEQFF,TGTGCCAGTAGTATGGGGAGGACATTTGGTAACAATGAGCAGTTCTTC
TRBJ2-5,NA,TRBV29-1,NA,CSVDLQQETQYF,TGCAGCGTTGATCTCCAGCAAGAGACCCAGTACTTC
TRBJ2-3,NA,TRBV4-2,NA,CASSRLSRGLTDTQYF,TGTGCCAGCAGCCGACTCTCCCGGGGGCTCACAGATACGCAGTATTTT
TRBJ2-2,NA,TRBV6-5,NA,CASSYSTGGTGELFF,TGTGCCAGCAGTTACTCAACAGGAGGTACCGGGGAGCTGTTTTTT
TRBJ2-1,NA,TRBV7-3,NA,CASSLGATRNEQFF,TGTGCCAGCAGCTTAGGGGCGACCCGGAATGAGCAGTTCTTC
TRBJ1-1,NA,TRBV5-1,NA,CASSLRLNTEAFF,TGCGCCAGCAGCTTGCGGCTGAACACTGAAGCTTTCTTT
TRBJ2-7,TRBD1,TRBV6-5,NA,CASRGHSGQIYEQYF,TGTGCCAGCAGGGGCCACTCGGGACAGATCTACGAGCAGTACTTC
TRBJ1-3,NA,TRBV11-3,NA,CASSLGGTGNTIYF,TGTGCCAGCAGCTTAGGAGGGACCGGAAACACCATATATTTT
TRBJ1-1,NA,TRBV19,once,CASSPGESGNTEAFF,TGTGCCAGCAGCCCGGGCGAGTCGGGGAACACTGAAGCTTTCTTT